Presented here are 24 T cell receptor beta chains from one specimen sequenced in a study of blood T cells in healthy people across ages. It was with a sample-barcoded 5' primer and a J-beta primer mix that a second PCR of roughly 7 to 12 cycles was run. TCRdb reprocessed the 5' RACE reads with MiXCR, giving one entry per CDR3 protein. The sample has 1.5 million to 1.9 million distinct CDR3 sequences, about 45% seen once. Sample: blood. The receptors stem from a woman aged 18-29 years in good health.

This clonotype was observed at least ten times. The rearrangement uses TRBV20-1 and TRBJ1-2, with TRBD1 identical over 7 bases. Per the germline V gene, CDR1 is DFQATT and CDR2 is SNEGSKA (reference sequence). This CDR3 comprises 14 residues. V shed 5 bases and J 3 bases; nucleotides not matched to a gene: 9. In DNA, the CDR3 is TGCAGTGCTCCCGGGACAGTTGGTCACTATGGCTACACCTTC. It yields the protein CSAPGTVGHYGYTF.

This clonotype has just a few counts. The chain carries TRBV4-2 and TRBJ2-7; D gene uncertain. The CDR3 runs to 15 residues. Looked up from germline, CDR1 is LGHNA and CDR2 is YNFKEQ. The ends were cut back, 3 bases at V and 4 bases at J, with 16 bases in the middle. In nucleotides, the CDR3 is TGTGCCAGCAGCCAGGGATCTCCAGTACCTTACGAGCAGTACTTC. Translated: CASSQGSPVPYEQYF.

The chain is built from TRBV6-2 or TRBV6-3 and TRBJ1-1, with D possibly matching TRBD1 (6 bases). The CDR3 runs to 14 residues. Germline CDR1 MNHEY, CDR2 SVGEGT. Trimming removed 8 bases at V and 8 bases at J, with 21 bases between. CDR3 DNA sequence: TGTGCCAGCTATAAACCTTCGGGGGGCCGAGAAGCTTTCTTT. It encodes CASYKPSGGREAFF.

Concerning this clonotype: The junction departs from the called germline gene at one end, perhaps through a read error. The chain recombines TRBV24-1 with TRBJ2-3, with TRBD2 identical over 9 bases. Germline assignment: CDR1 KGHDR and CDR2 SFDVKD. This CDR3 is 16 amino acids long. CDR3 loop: CVTSDYSGGSTETQYF. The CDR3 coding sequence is TGTGTCACCAGTGACTATAGCGGGGGAAGCACAGAGACGCAGTATTTT.

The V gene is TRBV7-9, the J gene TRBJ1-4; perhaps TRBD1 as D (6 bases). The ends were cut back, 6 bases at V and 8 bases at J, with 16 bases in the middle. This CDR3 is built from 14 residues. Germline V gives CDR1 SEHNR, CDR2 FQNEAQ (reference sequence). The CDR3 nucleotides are TGTGCCAGCAGTAAGACAGGCGAAAGGGAAAAACTGTTTTTT. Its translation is CASSKTGEREKLFF.

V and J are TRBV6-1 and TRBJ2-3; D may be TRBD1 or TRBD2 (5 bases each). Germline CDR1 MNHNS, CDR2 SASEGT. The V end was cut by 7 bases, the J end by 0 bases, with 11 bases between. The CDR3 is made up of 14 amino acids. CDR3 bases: TGTGCCAGCATGGGGGAGCTGAGCACAGATACGCAGTATTTT. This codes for CASMGELSTDTQYF.

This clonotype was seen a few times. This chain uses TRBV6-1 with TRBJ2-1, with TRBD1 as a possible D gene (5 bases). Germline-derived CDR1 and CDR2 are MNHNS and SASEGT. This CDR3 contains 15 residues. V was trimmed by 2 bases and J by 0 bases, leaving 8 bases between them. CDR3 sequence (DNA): TGTGCCAGCAGTGAACGACAGAGCTCCTACAATGAGCAGTTCTTC. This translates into CASSERQSSYNEQFF.

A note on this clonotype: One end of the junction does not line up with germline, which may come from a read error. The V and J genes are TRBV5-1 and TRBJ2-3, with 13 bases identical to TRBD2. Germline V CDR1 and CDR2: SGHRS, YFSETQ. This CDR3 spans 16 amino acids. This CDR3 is CASSSGLAGVTGTQYF. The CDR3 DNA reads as TGCGCCAGCAGCTCAGGACTAGCGGGAGTCACAGGTACGCAGTATTTT.

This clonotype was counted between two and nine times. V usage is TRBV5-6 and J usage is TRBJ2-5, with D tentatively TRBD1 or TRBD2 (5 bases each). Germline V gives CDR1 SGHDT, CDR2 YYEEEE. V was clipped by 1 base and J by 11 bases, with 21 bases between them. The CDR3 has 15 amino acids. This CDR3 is CASSLSGHNYNEQYF. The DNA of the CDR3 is TGTGCCAGCAGCTTGTCGGGGCACAATTACAATGAGCAGTACTTC.

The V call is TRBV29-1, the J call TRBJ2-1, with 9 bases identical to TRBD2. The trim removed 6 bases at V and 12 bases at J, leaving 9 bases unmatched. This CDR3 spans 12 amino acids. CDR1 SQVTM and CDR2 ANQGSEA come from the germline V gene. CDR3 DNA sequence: TGCAGCGTGGACCCGGGACTAGCAGGGCAGTTCTTC. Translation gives CSVDPGLAGQFF.

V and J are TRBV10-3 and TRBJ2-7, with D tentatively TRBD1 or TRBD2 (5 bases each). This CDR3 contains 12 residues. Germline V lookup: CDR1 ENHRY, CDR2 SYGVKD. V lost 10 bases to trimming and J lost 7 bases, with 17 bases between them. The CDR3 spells CANMSTEGEQYF. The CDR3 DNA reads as TGTGCCAACATGAGTACAGAGGGGGAGCAGTACTTC.

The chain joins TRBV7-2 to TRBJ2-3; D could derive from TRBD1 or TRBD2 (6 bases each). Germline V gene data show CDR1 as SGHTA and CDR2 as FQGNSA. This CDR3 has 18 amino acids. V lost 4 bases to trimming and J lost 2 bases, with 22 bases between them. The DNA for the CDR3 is TGTGCCAGCAGCTGGAGGGGGGTTTCTCTAACTAACACAGATACGCAGTATTTT. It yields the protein CASSWRGVSLTNTDTQYF.

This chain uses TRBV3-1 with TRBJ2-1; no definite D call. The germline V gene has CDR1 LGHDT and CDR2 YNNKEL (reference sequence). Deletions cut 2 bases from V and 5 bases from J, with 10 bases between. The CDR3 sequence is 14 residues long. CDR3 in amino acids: CASSQTKINNEQFF. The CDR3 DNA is TGTGCCAGCAGCCAAACTAAGATTAACAATGAGCAGTTCTTC.

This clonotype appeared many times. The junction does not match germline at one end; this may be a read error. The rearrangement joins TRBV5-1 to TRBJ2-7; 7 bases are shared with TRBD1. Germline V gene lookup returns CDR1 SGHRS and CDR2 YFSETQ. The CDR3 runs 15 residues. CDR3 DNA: TGTGCCAGCAGTCTCGCCGGGACAGTCTCCTACGAGCAGTACTTC. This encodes CASSLAGTVSYEQYF.

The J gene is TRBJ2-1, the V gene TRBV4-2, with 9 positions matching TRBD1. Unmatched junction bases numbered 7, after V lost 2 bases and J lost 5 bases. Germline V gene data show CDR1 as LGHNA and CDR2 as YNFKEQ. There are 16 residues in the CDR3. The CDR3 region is CASSQTGTGLNNEQFF. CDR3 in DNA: TGTGCCAGCAGCCAAACGGGGACAGGGTTAAACAATGAGCAGTTCTTC.

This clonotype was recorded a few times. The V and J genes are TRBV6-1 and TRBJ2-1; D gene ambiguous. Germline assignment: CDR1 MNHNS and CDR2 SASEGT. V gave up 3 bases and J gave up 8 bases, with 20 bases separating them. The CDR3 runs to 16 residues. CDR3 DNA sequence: TGTGCCAGCAGTGACCATTGGAAAGTGTCCCAATATGAGCAGTTCTTC. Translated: CASSDHWKVSQYEQFF.

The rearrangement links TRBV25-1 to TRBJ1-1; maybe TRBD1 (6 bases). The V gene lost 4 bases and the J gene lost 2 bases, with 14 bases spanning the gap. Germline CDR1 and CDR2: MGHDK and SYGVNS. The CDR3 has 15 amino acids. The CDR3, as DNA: TGTGCCAGCAGTGGTCTTCGGGGGCTCAACACTGAAGCTTTCTTT. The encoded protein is CASSGLRGLNTEAFF.

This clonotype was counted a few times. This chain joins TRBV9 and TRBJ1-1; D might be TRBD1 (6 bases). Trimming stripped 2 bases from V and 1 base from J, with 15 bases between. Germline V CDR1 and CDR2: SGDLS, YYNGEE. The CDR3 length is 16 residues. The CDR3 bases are TGTGCCAGCAGCGTGGGGGCCCCAGGTACGAACACTGAAGCTTTCTTT. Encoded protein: CASSVGAPGTNTEAFF. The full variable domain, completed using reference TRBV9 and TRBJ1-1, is DSGVTQTPKHLITATGQRVTLRCSPRSGDLSVYWYQQSLDQGLQFLIQYYNGEERAKGNILERFSAQQFPDLHSELNLSSLELGDSALYFCASSVGAPGTNTEAFFGQGTRLTVV.

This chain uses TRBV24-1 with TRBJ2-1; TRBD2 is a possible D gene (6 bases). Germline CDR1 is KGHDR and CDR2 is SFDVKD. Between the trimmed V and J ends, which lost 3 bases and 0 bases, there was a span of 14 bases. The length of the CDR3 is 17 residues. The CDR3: CATSDQRSGGSYNEQFF. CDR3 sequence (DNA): TGTGCCACCAGTGATCAGCGGTCCGGGGGCTCCTACAATGAGCAGTTCTTC.

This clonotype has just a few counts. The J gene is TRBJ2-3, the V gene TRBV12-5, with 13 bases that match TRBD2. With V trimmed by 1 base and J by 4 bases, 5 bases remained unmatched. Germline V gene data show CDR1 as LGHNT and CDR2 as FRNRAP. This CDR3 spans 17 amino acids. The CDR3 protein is CASGLGGLAGRSDTQYF. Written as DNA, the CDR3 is TGTGCTAGTGGTTTGGGGGGACTAGCGGGGAGGTCAGATACGCAGTATTTT.

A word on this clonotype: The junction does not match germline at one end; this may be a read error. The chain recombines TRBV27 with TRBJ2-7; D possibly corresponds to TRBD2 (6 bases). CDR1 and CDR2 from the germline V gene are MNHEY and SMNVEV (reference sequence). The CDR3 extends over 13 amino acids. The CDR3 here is CAGSPGTYYEQYF. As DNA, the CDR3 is TGTGCCGGCAGTCCCGGGACTTATTACGAGCAGTACTTC.

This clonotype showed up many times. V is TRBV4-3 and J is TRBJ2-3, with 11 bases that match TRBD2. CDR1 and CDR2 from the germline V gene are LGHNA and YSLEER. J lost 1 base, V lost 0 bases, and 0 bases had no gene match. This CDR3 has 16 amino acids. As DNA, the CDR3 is TGCGCCAGCAGCCAAGAACTAGCGGGAGGCACAGATACGCAGTATTTT. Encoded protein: CASSQELAGGTDTQYF.

The CDR3 region has the DNA TGTGCCAGCAGTGGTGACACCGGGACGGCAAATCAGCCCCAGCATTTT. Translated: CASSGDTGTANQPQHF. This rearrangement joins TRBV2 to TRBJ1-5, with D maybe TRBD1 (5 bases). Germline CDR1 reads SNHLY; CDR2 reads FYNNEI. The V and J ends lost 4 bases and 4 bases respectively, with 17 bases between them. CDR3 size: 16 residues.

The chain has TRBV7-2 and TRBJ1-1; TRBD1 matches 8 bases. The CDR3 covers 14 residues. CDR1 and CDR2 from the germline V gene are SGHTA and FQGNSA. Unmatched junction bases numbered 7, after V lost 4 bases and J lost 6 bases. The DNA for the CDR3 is TGTGCCAGCAGCTACCTTGGACAGGGTGCTGAAGCTTTCTTT. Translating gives CASSYLGQGAEAFF.